The 20 T cell receptor beta chains presented below share a single source sample, sequenced in a study of blood T cell dynamics during melanoma immunotherapy. The method was immunoSEQ multiplex PCR; TCRdb's version includes in-frame clones alone and lacks a portion of them. The repertoire includes more than 5,000 clones, 70% to 90% of them detected once, and about 3.5% sits in the top ten. Time point reported: pre-treatment baseline. This sample comprised blood, obtained from a patient treated with checkpoint blockade. The receptors were gathered from a human donor with melanoma.

V gene TRBV30 combines with J gene TRBJ1-2; tentatively, D is TRBD1 (5 bases). The CDR3 sequence is 16 residues long. V lost 1 base, J lost 6 bases, and 21 bases lay in between. CDR1 is GTSNPN and CDR2 is SVGIG in the germline V gene (reference sequence). The CDR3 coding sequence is TGTGCCTGGAGTGGGGGTTCCGGGGGTTTTTTAGATGGCTACACCTTC. It specifies CAWSGGSGGFLDGYTF.

This clone was counted between two and nine times. V and J are TRBV5-4 and TRBJ2-2, with D possibly TRBD1 on 5 matching bases. This CDR3 is 15 amino acids long. Germline V gives CDR1 SGHNT, CDR2 YYREEE (reference sequence). Trimming removed 3 bases from V and 1 base from J, with 10 bases in between. The CDR3, as DNA: TGTGCCAGCAGCTCAGGGTTTAGGAACACCGGGGAGCTGTTTTTT. It yields the protein CASSSGFRNTGELFF.

The gene calls are TRBV18 and TRBJ2-2; the match to TRBD2 covers 7 bases. This CDR3 has 14 amino acids. Germline CDR1 reads KGHSH; CDR2 reads LQKENI. V lost 2 bases, J lost 6 bases, and 3 bases stayed unmatched. CDR3 nucleotides: TGTGCCAGCTCACCAGGACTAGTCTCCGGGGAGCTGTTTTTT. This sequence encodes CASSPGLVSGELFF.

The V gene is TRBV7-2, the J gene TRBJ2-2; unclear D gene. The CDR3 runs 17 residues. V was cut by 3 bases and J by 1 base, with 15 bases left in between. Germline CDR1 SGHTA, CDR2 FQGNSA. CDR3 amino acids: CASSFGSQPGNTGELFF. For the CDR3, the DNA is TGTGCCAGCAGCTTTGGCAGCCAGCCGGGGAACACCGGGGAGCTGTTTTTT.

The chain couples TRBV6-1 to TRBJ2-3; TRBD2 matches at 9 bases. The CDR3 is 14 amino acids. The J segment lost 4 bases and the V segment lost 3 bases, leaving 2 bases of the junction unmatched. Per the germline V gene, CDR1 is MNHNS and CDR2 is SASEGT. Written as DNA, the CDR3 is TGTGCCAGCAGTGAGCGGGGGGGCCCAGATACGCAGTATTTT. It encodes CASSERGGPDTQYF.

The chain's CDR3 is CASSSGQGYSNQPQHF. CDR3 bases: TGTGCCAGCAGCTCCGGACAGGGGTATAGCAATCAGCCCCAGCATTTT. The chain uses TRBV7-2 and TRBJ1-5, with TRBD1 matching 9 bases. CDR3 length equals 16 residues. CDR1 and CDR2 from the germline V gene are SGHTA and FQGNSA. After removal of 4 bases from V and 0 bases from J, the junction contained 4 bases not matched to a gene.

The chain has TRBV7-8 and TRBJ2-7; TRBD1 or TRBD2 may be the D gene (5 bases each). This CDR3 comprises 14 residues. Germline V gives CDR1 SGHVS, CDR2 FQNEAQ. The ends were cut back, 3 bases at V and 4 bases at J, with 13 bases in the middle. CDR3 bases: TGTGCCAGCAGCTTCTGGGGACCTACTTACGAGCAGTACTTC. Translation gives CASSFWGPTYEQYF.

The V gene is TRBV10-3, the J gene TRBJ2-5; D might be TRBD2 (5 bases). V gave up 5 bases and J gave up 5 bases, with 12 bases separating them. This CDR3 is 13 amino acids long. The germline V gene has CDR1 ENHRY and CDR2 SYGVKD. The CDR3 DNA is TGTGCCATCAGTCAGGAGGCTCGGGAGACCCAGTACTTC. Amino acid sequence: CAISQEARETQYF.

The genes are TRBV18 and TRBJ2-7, with 9 bases that match TRBD2. The CDR3 contains 17 residues. V lost 1 base and J lost 5; bases outside the gene matches: 12. CDR1 and CDR2 (germline): KGHSH, LQKENI. The CDR3 DNA sequence: TGTGCCAGCTCACCACAAAGCGGACTAGCGTATATGGACGAGCAGTACTTC. Translating it yields CASSPQSGLAYMDEQYF.

The chain has TRBV5-1 and TRBJ2-7; D is undetermined. From germline, CDR1 is SGHRS and CDR2 YFSETQ. This CDR3 spans 13 amino acids. Trimming stripped 0 bases from V and 6 bases from J, with 10 bases between. The CDR3 is CASSLGLELEQYF. CDR3 coding DNA: TGCGCCAGCAGCTTGGGGCTGGAACTCGAGCAGTACTTC.

The chain recombines TRBV28 with TRBJ2-1, with 8 bases matching TRBD2. Germline V gives CDR1 MDHEN, CDR2 SYDVKM. J lost 0 bases, V lost 2 bases, and 12 bases had no gene match. CDR3 length equals 19 residues. The CDR3 protein is CASSLGLADPRSSYNEQFF. CDR3 nucleotides: TGTGCCAGCAGTTTAGGACTAGCCGATCCCCGTAGCTCCTACAATGAGCAGTTCTTC. The full variable domain, in which reference TRBV28 and TRBJ2-1 provide the parts outside the CDR3, is DVKVTQSSRYLVKRTGEKVFLECVQDMDHENMFWYRQDPGLGLRLIYFSYDVKMKEKGDIPEGYSVSREKKERFSLILESASTNQTSMYLCASSLGLADPRSSYNEQFFGPGTRLTVL.

This chain's CDR3 is CASSPRSGNTEAFF. DNA for the CDR3: TGCGCCAGCAGCCCCCGATCGGGGAACACTGAAGCTTTCTTT. V gene TRBV4-1 combines with J gene TRBJ1-1; D gene unclear. The V and J ends lost 4 bases and 1 base respectively, with 10 bases between them. In germline, CDR1 is MGHRA, CDR2 YSYEKL. CDR3 length equals 14 residues.

This sequence joins TRBV5-5 and TRBJ2-3; tentative D call: TRBD1 (5 bases). Deletions cut 2 bases from V and 0 bases from J, with 10 bases between. CDR1 and CDR2 from the germline V gene are SGHKS and YYEKEE (reference sequence). The CDR3 contains 15 residues. In DNA form, the CDR3 reads TGTGCCAGCAGCTTAACAGGATCTAGCACAGATACGCAGTATTTT. Amino acid sequence: CASSLTGSSTDTQYF.

The gene calls are TRBV6-1 and TRBJ1-1, with TRBD1 as a possible D gene (6 bases). Germline loops: CDR1 MNHNS, CDR2 SASEGT. The CDR3 loop spans 15 amino acids. Trimming cost V 2 bases and J 8 bases, with 18 bases left between them. The DNA of the CDR3 is TGTGCCAGCAGTGAACTGGGGGCTTGGCTATCGGAAGCTTTCTTT. Translating gives CASSELGAWLSEAFF.

The rearrangement joins TRBV19 to TRBJ1-6, with D perhaps matching TRBD1 (6 bases). The CDR3 is 16 amino acids. Deletions cut 5 bases from V and 8 bases from J, with 19 bases between. The germline CDR1 and CDR2 sequences are LNHDA and SQIVND (reference sequence). The CDR3 sequence: CASSSHLRGLDSPLHF. As DNA, the CDR3 is TGTGCCAGTAGTTCCCACCTCCGGGGGCTGGATTCACCCCTCCACTTT.

In this sample, this clone turned up once. The genes are TRBV7-8 and TRBJ1-3, with a possible D match to TRBD1 (6 bases). CDR1 SGHVS and CDR2 FQNEAQ come from the germline V gene. The CDR3 is made up of 16 amino acids. The ends were cut back, 5 bases at V and 0 bases at J, with 14 bases in the middle. The CDR3 sequence: CASSRILRGSGNTIYF. CDR3 bases: TGTGCCAGCAGCCGTATTCTCAGGGGCTCTGGAAACACCATATATTTT.

The chain employs TRBV7-2 and TRBJ1-4; 9 nucleotides agree with TRBD1. The germline gives CDR1 SGHTA, CDR2 FQGNSA. The CDR3 sequence is 15 residues long. V lost 5 bases and J lost 5; bases outside the gene matches: 6. The CDR3 here is CASSSPGQGNEKLFF. Here the CDR3 DNA reads TGTGCCAGCAGCAGCCCGGGACAGGGAAATGAAAAACTGTTTTTT.

This chain links TRBV7-2 with TRBJ2-1; 10 positions agree with TRBD2. The CDR3 sequence is 14 residues long. After removal of 7 bases from V and 10 bases from J, the junction contained 10 bases not matched to a gene. CDR1 is SGHTA, CDR2 FQGNSA, per germline. CDR3 bases: TGTGCCAGCACCCGGGAGCGGGAGGGCCCCGAGCAGTTCTTC. Protein product: CASTREREGPEQFF.

This chain uses TRBV5-6 with TRBJ2-3, with TRBD1 matching over 8 bases. The CDR3 sequence is 12 residues long. Germline CDR1 SGHDT, CDR2 YYEEEE. V lost 7 bases and J lost 6; bases outside the gene matches: 4. The CDR3 DNA reads TGTGCCAGCGGACAGGGTCGGGATACGCAGTATTTT. This translates into CASGQGRDTQYF.

This chain links TRBV14 with TRBJ2-5; 9 bases fit TRBD2. The J call may be incorrect, as the DNA end agrees better with TRBJ2-7. The CDR3 runs to 15 residues. Germline V gene data show CDR1 as SGHDN and CDR2 as FVKESK. The CDR3: CASSQGRGGANEQYF. CDR3 coding DNA: TGTGCCAGCAGCCAAGGGCGCGGGGGGGCCAACGAGCAGTACTTC.